This paragraph covers one T cell receptor beta chain sequence. The V segment lost 4 bases and the J segment 3 bases; nucleotides outside the gene matches: 12. The germline V gene has CDR1 LGHDT and CDR2 YNNKEL (reference sequence). This CDR3 has 17 residues. Together with a sample-barcoded 5' primer, a J-beta primer mix was included in a second PCR lasting about 7 to 11 cycles. TCRdb re-called the 5' RACE reads through MiXCR, storing one row per CDR3 protein. This table holds around 1.5 million distinct CDR3 sequences, roughly 64% found once. The sample comes from a study of blood T cells in healthy people across ages.

The chain combines TRBV3-1 with TRBJ2-3; 8 nucleotides match TRBD2. The sequencing sample was made of blood. This clonotype originated in a man aged 18 to 35 in good health. The CDR3 here is CASSPVMTSASTDTQYF. The CDR3 nucleotides are TGTGCCAGCAGCCCGGTCATGACTAGCGCATCTACAGATACGCAGTATTTT.